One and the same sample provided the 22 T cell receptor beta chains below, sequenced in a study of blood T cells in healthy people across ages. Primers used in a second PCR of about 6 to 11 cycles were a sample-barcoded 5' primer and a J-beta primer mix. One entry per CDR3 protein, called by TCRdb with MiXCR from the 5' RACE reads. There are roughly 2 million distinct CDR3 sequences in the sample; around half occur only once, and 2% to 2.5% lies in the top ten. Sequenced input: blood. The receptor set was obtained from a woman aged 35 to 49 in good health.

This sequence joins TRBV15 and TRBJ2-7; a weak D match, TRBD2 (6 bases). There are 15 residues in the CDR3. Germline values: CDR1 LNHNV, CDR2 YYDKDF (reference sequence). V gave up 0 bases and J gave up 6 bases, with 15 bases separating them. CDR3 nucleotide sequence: TGTGCCACCAGCAGAGAAGGGGAGGATTTGGTCGAGCAGTACTTC. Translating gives CATSREGEDLVEQYF. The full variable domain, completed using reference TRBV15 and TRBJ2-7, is DAMVIQNPRYQVTQFGKPVTLSCSQTLNHNVMYWYQQKSSQAPKLLFHYYDKDFNNEADTPDNFQSRRPNTSFCFLDIRSPGLGDTAMYLCATSREGEDLVEQYFGPGTRLTVT.

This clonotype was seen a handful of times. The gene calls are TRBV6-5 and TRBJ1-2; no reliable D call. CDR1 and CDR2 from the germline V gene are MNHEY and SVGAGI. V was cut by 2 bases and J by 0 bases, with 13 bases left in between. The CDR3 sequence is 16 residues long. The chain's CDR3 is CASSYIRGGSNYGYTF. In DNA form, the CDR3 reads TGTGCCAGCAGTTACATCCGGGGAGGGTCTAACTATGGCTACACCTTC.

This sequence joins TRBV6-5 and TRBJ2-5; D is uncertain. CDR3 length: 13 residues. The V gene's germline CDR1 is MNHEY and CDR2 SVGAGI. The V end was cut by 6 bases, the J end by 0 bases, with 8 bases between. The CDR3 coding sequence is TGTGCCAGCAGCCCGGTGGACCAAGAGACCCAGTACTTC. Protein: CASSPVDQETQYF.

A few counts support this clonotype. The CDR3 is CATKDRAENSPLHF. The CDR3 coding sequence is TGTGCCACTAAAGACAGGGCGGAGAATTCACCCCTCCACTTT. The rearrangement links TRBV6-1 to TRBJ1-6; TRBD1 matches at 7 bases. Germline lookup yields CDR1 MNHNS and CDR2 SASEGT. The CDR3 is 14 residues long. V gave up 10 bases and J gave up 7 bases; unmatched junction bases: 10.

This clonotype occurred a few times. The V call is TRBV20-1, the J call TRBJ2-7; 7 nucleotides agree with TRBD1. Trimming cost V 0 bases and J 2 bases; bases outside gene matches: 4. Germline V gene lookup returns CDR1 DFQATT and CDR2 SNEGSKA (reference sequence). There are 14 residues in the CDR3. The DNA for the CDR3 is TGCAGTGCTAGAGATCCGGGACAGACCTACGAGCAGTACTTC. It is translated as CSARDPGQTYEQYF.

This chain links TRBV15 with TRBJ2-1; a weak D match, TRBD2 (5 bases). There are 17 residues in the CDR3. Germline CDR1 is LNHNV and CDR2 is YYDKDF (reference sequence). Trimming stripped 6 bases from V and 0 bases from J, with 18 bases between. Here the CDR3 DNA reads TGTGCCACCAGGACCCTCTCCGGGGATAGCTCCTACAATGAGCAGTTCTTC. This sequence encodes CATRTLSGDSSYNEQFF.

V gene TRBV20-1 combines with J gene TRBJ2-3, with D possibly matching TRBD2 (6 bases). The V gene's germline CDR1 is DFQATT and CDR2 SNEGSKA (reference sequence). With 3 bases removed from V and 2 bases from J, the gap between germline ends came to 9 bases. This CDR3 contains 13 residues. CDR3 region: CSARAGLTDTQYF. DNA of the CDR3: TGCAGTGCTAGGGCGGGGCTCACAGATACGCAGTATTTT.

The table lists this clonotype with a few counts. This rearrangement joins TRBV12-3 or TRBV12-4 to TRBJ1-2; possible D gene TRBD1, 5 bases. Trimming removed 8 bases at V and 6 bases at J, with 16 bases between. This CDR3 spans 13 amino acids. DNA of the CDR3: TGTGCCAGCCGACTCGGGGGTTCAGATGGCTACACCTTC. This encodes CASRLGGSDGYTF.

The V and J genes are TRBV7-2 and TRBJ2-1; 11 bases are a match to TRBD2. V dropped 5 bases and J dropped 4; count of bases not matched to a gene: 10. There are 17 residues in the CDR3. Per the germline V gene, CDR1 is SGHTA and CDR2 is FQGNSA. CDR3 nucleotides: TGTGCCAGCAGCCTACAACGGACTAGCGGGCCTTACAATGAGCAGTTCTTC. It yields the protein CASSLQRTSGPYNEQFF.

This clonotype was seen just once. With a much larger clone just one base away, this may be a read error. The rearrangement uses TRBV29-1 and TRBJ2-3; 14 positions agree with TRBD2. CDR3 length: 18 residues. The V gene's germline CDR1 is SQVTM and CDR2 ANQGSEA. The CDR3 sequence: CSVEVTSGGARSTGTQYF. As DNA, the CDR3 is TGCAGCGTTGAAGTGACTAGCGGGGGGGCGCGATCAACAGGTACGCAGTATTTT.

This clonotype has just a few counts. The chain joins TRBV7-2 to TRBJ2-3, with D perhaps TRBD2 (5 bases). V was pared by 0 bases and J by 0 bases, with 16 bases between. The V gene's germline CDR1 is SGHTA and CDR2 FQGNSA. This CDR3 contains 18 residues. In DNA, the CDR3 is TGTGCCAGCAGCTTAGCGTACTCCCTAGCAGGTAGCACAGATACGCAGTATTTT. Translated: CASSLAYSLAGSTDTQYF. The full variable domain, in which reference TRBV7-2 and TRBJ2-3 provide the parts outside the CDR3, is GAGVSQSPSNKVTEKGKDVELRCDPISGHTALYWYRQSLGQGLEFLIYFQGNSAPDKSGLPSDRFSAERTGGSVSTLTIQRTQQEDSAVYLCASSLAYSLAGSTDTQYFGPGTRLTVL.

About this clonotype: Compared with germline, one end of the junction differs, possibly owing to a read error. The CDR3 nucleotides read TGTGCCCGCAGCCAAGATGTCGCGACAGATACGCAGTATTTT. Its translation is CARSQDVATDTQYF. The chain employs TRBV4-2 and TRBJ2-3; D is unclear. Germline V CDR1 and CDR2: LGHNA, YNFKEQ. This CDR3 spans 14 amino acids.

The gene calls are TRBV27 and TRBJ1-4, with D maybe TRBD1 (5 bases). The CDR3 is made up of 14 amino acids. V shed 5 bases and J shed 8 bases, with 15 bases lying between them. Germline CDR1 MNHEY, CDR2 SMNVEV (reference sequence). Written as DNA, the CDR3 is TGTGCCAGCAGTCGTTGGCAGGGAGGGGAAAAACTGTTTTTT. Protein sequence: CASSRWQGGEKLFF.

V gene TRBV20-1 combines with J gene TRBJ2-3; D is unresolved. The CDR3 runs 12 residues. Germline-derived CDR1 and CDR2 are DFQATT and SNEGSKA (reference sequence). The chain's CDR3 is CSLDVSTDTQYF. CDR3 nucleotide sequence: TGCAGCCTTGACGTAAGCACAGATACGCAGTATTTT.

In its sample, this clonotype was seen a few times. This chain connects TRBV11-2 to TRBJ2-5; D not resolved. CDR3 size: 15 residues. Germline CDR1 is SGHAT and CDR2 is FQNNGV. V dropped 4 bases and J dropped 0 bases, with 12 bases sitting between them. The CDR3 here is CASSSMSRHQETQYF. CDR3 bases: TGTGCCAGCAGCTCTATGTCTAGACACCAAGAGACCCAGTACTTC.

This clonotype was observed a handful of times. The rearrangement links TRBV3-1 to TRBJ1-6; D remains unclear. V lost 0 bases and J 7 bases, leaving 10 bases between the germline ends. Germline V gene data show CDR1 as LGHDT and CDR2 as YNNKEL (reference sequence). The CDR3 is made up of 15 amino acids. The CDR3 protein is CASSQDPLRNSPLHF. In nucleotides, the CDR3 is TGTGCCAGCAGCCAAGATCCACTAAGAAATTCACCCCTCCACTTT.

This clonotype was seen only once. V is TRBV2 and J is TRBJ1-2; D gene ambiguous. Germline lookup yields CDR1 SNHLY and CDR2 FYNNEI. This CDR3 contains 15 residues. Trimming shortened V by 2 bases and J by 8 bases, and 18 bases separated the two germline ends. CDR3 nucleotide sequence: TGTGCCAGCAGTGAAAATAGGACGCCTACGGGAGGCTACACCTTC. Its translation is CASSENRTPTGGYTF.

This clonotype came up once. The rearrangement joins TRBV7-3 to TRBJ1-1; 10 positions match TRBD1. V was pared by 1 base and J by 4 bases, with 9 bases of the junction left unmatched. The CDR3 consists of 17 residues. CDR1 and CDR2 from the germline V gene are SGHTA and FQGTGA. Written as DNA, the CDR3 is TGTGCCAGCAGCTTAAACCCGACAGGGGGCTGGCCCACTGAAGCTTTCTTT. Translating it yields CASSLNPTGGWPTEAFF.

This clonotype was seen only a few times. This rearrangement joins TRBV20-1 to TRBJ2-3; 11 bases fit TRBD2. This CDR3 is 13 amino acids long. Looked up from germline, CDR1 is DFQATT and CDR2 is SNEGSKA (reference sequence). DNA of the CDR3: TGCAGCTATAGCGGGGGGGCGGTCGATACGCAGTATTTT. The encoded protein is CSYSGGAVDTQYF.

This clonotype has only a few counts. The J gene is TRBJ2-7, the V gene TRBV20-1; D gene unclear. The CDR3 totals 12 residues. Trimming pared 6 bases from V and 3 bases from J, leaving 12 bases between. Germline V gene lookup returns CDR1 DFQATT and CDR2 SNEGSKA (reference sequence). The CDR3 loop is CSAAGPDYEQYF. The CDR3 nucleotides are TGCAGTGCAGCCGGGCCGGACTACGAGCAGTACTTC.

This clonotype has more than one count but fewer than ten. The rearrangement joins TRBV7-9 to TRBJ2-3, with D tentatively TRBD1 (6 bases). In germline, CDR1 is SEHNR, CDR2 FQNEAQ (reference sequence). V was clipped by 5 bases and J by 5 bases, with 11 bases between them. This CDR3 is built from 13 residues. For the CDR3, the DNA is TGTGCCAGCAGCAGACAGGCGAAAGATACGCAGTATTTT. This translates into CASSRQAKDTQYF. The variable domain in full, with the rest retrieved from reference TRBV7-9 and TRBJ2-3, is DTGVSQNPRHKITKRGQNVTFRCDPISEHNRLYWYRQTLGQGPEFLTYFQNEAQLEKSRLLSDRFSAERPKGSFSTLEIQRTEQGDSAMYLCASSRQAKDTQYFGPGTRLTVL.

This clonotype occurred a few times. CDR3 bases: TGTGCCAGCAGCTTAGGCAGGCGGGTCACAGATACGCAGTATTTT. Translated, it gives CASSLGRRVTDTQYF. This rearrangement joins TRBV7-9 to TRBJ2-3; weak D call: TRBD2 (5 bases). With 1 base removed from V and 2 bases from J, the gap between germline ends came to 10 bases. The CDR3 is 15 amino acids. The germline V gene encodes CDR1 SEHNR and CDR2 FQNEAQ (reference sequence).